The next 18 T cell receptor beta chains were all read from a single sample in a study of blood T cell repertoires in COVID-19. Assay used: immunoSEQ multiplex PCR; TCRdb lists only in-frame clones, some missing. The table shows 410,000 or so clones, with 89% occurring only once. Source material: peripheral blood. These receptors originate from a woman between 35 and 50 years old with COVID-19, enrolled during active disease.

This chain connects TRBV3-1 (or the pseudogene TRBV3-2) to TRBJ1-4, with D uncertain. Germline V gene lookup returns CDR1 LGHDT and CDR2 YNNKEL (reference sequence). The V gene lost 2 bases and the J gene lost 0 bases, with 13 bases spanning the gap. The CDR3 covers 17 residues. CDR3 sequence (DNA): TGTGCCAGCAGCCAATCCCCCCAGTTGGCAACTAATGAAAAACTGTTTTTT. This gives the protein CASSQSPQLATNEKLFF.

The rearrangement uses TRBV6-5 and TRBJ1-6, with 9 positions matching TRBD1. V shed 6 bases, J shed 5 bases, and the junction held 5 bases outside the gene matches. The CDR3 is 15 residues long. Germline V gene lookup returns CDR1 MNHEY and CDR2 SVGAGI. The CDR3 nucleotides are TGTGCCAGCAGCCTAACAGGGGGCCATAATTCACCCCTCCACTTT. Translation gives CASSLTGGHNSPLHF.

V gene TRBV15 combines with J gene TRBJ2-2; TRBD2 matches 8 bases. The germline V gene encodes CDR1 LNHNV and CDR2 YYDKDF (reference sequence). The CDR3 sequence is 17 residues long. V lost 1 base, J lost 5 bases, and 9 bases stayed unmatched. CDR3 sequence: CATSRVFFGGATGELFF. For the CDR3, the DNA is TGTGCCACCAGCAGAGTTTTCTTCGGGGGGGCGACCGGGGAGCTGTTTTTT. Full variable domain (remainder filled in from reference TRBV15 and TRBJ2-2): DAMVIQNPRYQVTQFGKPVTLSCSQTLNHNVMYWYQQKSSQAPKLLFHYYDKDFNNEADTPDNFQSRRPNTSFCFLDIRSPGLGDTAMYLCATSRVFFGGATGELFFGEGSRLTVL.

The chain employs TRBV6-5 and TRBJ1-1; D is uncertain. CDR3 length equals 13 residues. V lost 5 bases to trimming and J lost 9 bases, with 16 bases between them. Looked up from germline, CDR1 is MNHEY and CDR2 is SVGAGI. The CDR3 DNA sequence: TGTGCCAGCAGTCCAGGTCCCCCATACAAAGCTTTCTTT. Translation: CASSPGPPYKAFF.

The V and J genes are TRBV5-4 and TRBJ1-2; D is perhaps TRBD1 (5 bases). There are 14 residues in the CDR3. V was clipped by 1 base and J by 7 bases, with 14 bases between them. Per the germline V gene, CDR1 is SGHNT and CDR2 is YYREEE (reference sequence). This CDR3 is CASSLRGTGAGYTF. In DNA, the CDR3 is TGTGCCAGCAGCTTGAGGGGAACAGGAGCTGGCTACACCTTC.

The chain carries TRBV19 and TRBJ2-3, with D unclear. The germline CDR1 and CDR2 sequences are LNHDA and SQIVND (reference sequence). This CDR3 has 11 residues. The V end was cut by 5 bases, the J end by 3 bases, with 3 bases between. The CDR3 spells CASSQTDTQYF. CDR3 bases: TGTGCCAGTAGTCAGACAGATACGCAGTATTTT.

Here the CDR3 reads CAISQPGGDTIYF. CDR3 nucleotides: TGTGCCATCAGCCAGCCAGGAGGGGACACCATATATTTT. This chain links TRBV10-3 with TRBJ1-3, with D tentatively TRBD1 (5 bases). V lost 6 bases to trimming and J lost 8 bases, with 14 bases between them. The CDR3 extends over 13 amino acids. Germline V gives CDR1 ENHRY, CDR2 SYGVKD.

V and J are TRBV7-9 and TRBJ1-1; 10 nucleotides line up with TRBD1. Trimming cost V 1 base and J 8 bases; bases outside gene matches: 13. The CDR3 has 17 amino acids. CDR1 is SEHNR, CDR2 FQNEAQ, per germline (reference sequence). The CDR3 loop reads CASSLDDRGRRHWEAFF. CDR3 coding DNA: TGTGCCAGCAGCTTAGACGACAGGGGGCGCCGGCACTGGGAAGCTTTCTTT.

The chain joins TRBV6-6 to TRBJ1-2, with TRBD1 identical over 7 bases. The trim removed 0 bases at V and 8 bases at J, leaving 9 bases unmatched. The CDR3 runs to 15 residues. The germline CDR1 and CDR2 sequences are MNHNY and SVGAGI (reference sequence). The CDR3 loop reads CASSYSKGAPRGYTF. CDR3 coding DNA: TGTGCCAGCAGTTACTCGAAGGGGGCCCCCAGGGGCTACACCTTC.

This clone is a singleton in its sample. The CDR3 here is CASSPSAGGGTGELFF. CDR3 DNA: TGTGCCAGCTCACCCTCCGCGGGAGGGGGCACCGGGGAGCTGTTTTTT. This sequence joins TRBV18 and TRBJ2-2; 9 nucleotides line up with TRBD2. Trimming took 3 bases from V and 4 from J; bases not matched to a gene: 6. The CDR3 consists of 16 residues. Germline CDR1 reads KGHSH; CDR2 reads LQKENI.

The chain uses TRBV4-2 and TRBJ1-5; D is unresolved. This CDR3 contains 15 residues. Trimming removed 0 bases at V and 5 bases at J, with 11 bases between. Germline V lookup: CDR1 LGHNA, CDR2 YNFKEQ. The CDR3 DNA reads TGTGCCAGCAGCCAAGATTGGTCAGGCGATCAGCCCCAGCATTTT. Its translation: CASSQDWSGDQPQHF.

This rearrangement joins TRBV18 to TRBJ2-3; TRBD2 matches at 12 bases. This CDR3 contains 16 residues. Losses at the gene ends were 2 bases for V and 3 bases for J; bases not matched to a gene: 3. Germline loops: CDR1 KGHSH, CDR2 LQKENI. DNA of the CDR3: TGTGCCAGCTCACCAAAACTAGCGGGGGGTACAGATACGCAGTATTTT. It codes for CASSPKLAGGTDTQYF.

This clone was counted a single time. This chain uses TRBV25-1 with TRBJ2-3; the D gene is possibly TRBD2 (5 bases). The CDR3 is 12 residues long. Germline V gene lookup returns CDR1 MGHDK and CDR2 SYGVNS. V gave up 4 bases and J gave up 7 bases, with 9 bases separating them. DNA for the CDR3: TGTGCCAGCAGTGCCGGGATGAATACGCAGTATTTT. This gives the protein CASSAGMNTQYF.

The rearrangement joins TRBV6-2 or TRBV6-3 to TRBJ2-7; D gene unclear. V lost 2 bases and J lost 7, with 9 bases in between. From germline, CDR1 is MNHEY and CDR2 SVGEGT. The CDR3 length is 12 residues. CDR3 in amino acids: CASSYVLAEQYF. Here the CDR3 DNA reads TGTGCCAGCAGTTACGTCTTGGCTGAGCAGTACTTC.

The V and J genes are TRBV6-2 or TRBV6-3 and TRBJ2-1; TRBD1 might be the D (5 bases). Trimming removed 6 bases at V and 6 bases at J, with 15 bases between. This CDR3 is built from 14 residues. Germline V CDR1 and CDR2: MNHEY, SVGEGT. In nucleotides, the CDR3 is TGTGCCAGCAGCTTCTTGGACATCTCCAATGAGCAGTTCTTC. Residues: CASSFLDISNEQFF.

V is TRBV7-9 and J is TRBJ2-3; TRBD1 aligns across 9 bases. After removal of 1 base from V and 6 bases from J, the junction contained 8 bases not matched to a gene. CDR3 length equals 16 residues. Germline CDR1 reads SEHNR; CDR2 reads FQNEAQ (reference sequence). The CDR3 DNA reads TGTGCCAGCAGCTTAGGGGTACAGGGGGCAACGGATACGCAGTATTTT. It encodes CASSLGVQGATDTQYF.

CDR3 sequence: CASSSGPLIIGYNEQFF. The CDR3 region has the DNA TGTGCCAGCAGCTCAGGGCCCCTAATAATCGGTTACAATGAGCAGTTCTTC. The J gene is TRBJ2-1, the V gene TRBV9; possibly TRBD1 for D (5 bases). The ends were cut back, 4 bases at V and 4 bases at J, with 21 bases in the middle. This CDR3 comprises 17 residues. The germline V gene has CDR1 SGDLS and CDR2 YYNGEE.

This clone was found once. The rearrangement links TRBV5-1 to TRBJ1-4; 7 bases align to TRBD1. V shed 4 bases, J shed 8 bases, and the junction held 11 bases outside the gene matches. The CDR3 is 15 residues long. Germline CDR1 and CDR2: SGHRS and YFSETQ. CDR3 coding DNA: TGCGCCAGCAGCCAAACCCAGGGGGAGAGGGAAAAACTGTTTTTT. Translated: CASSQTQGEREKLFF.